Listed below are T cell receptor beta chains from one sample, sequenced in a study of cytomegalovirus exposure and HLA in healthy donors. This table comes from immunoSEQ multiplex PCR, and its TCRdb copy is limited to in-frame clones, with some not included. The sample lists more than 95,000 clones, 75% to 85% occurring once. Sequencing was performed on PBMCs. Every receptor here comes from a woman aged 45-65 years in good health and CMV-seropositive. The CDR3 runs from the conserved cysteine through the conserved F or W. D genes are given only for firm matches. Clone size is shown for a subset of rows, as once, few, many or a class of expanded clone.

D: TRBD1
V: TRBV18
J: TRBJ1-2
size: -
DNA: TGTGCCAGCTCACCATCAACCGGGACAGCTTATGGCTACACCTTC
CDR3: CASSPSTGTAYGYTF

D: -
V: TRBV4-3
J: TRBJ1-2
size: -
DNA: TGCGCCAGCAGCCAAGATGAGACAGTCCCTGGTACTTATGGCTATGGCTACACCTTC
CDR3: CASSQDETVPGTYGYGYTF

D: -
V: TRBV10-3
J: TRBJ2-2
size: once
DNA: TGTGCCATCAGTGAGAAGGCGGGCCCCGGGGAGCTGTTTTTT
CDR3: CAISEKAGPGELFF

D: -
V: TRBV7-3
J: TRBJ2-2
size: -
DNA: TGTGCCAGCAGCTTAACAGTTGCGGCCAACACCGGGGAGCTGTTTTTT
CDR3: CASSLTVAANTGELFF

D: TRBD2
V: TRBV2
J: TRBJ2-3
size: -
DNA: TGTGCCAGCAGCGTAGCGGGAGGGGGGACAGATACGCAGTATTTT
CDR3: CASSVAGGGTDTQYF

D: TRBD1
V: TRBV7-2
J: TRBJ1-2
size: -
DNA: TGTGCCAGCAGCTCCCGGAGGACAGGGGATTATGGCTACACCTTC
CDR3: CASSSRRTGDYGYTF

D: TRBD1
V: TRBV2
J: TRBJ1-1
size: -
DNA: TGTGCCACCTTACCGTTAGGAGCAGGGGGCCCCACTGAAGCTTTCTTT
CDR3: CATLPLGAGGPTEAFF

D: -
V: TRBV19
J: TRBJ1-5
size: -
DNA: TGTGCCAGCCTAATTTATGTGACACGGAATCAGCCCCAGCATTTT
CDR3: CASLIYVTRNQPQHF

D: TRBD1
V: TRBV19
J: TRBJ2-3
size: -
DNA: TGTGCCAGTAGTATTTGGGGACAGGTCTCAGATACGCAGTATTTT
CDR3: CASSIWGQVSDTQYF

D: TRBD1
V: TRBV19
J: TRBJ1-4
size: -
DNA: TGTGCCAGTACTGACAGGGGGCGTGAAAAACTGTTTTTT
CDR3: CASTDRGREKLFF

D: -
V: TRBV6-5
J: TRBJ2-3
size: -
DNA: TGTGCCAGCAGTTACTCGGGCCAGATTAGGACAGATACGCAGTATTTT
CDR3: CASSYSGQIRTDTQYF

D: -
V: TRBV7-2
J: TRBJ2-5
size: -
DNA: TGTGCCAGCAGCCCGTGGACTTGGACCCAGTACTTC
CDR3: CASSPWTWTQYF

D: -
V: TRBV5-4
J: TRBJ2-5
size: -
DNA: TGTGCCAGCAGCTCCGGGGGAGTTGTGGAGACCCAGTACTTC
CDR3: CASSSGGVVETQYF

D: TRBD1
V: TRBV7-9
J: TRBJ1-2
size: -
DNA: TGTGCCAGCAGCCGGCTGACAGGGGGTAAGCATGGCTACACCTTC
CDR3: CASSRLTGGKHGYTF

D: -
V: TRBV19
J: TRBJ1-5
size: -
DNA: TGTGCCAGTAGTACACAGGTCAATCAGCCCCAGCATTTT
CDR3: CASSTQVNQPQHF

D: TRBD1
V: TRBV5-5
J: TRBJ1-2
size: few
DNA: TGTGCCAGCAGCGGGGGACAGGGCCGCGGCTACACCTTC
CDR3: CASSGGQGRGYTF

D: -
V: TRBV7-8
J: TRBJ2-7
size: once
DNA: TGTGCCAGCAGCTTCGCCCCGGGGTACGAGCAGTACTTC
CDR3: CASSFAPGYEQYF

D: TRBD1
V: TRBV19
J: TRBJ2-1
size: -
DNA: TGTGCCAGTAAGGCAGGGGGCGGGTACAATGAGCAGTTCTTC
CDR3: CASKAGGGYNEQFF

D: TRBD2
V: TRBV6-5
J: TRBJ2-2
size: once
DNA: TGTGCCAGCAGTTACTACGGGAGGCTCACCGGGGAGCTGTTTTTT
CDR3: CASSYYGRLTGELFF

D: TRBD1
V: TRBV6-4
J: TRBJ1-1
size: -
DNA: TGTGCCAGCTTCGACAGGGGTGCTTCAGGTACTGAAGCTTTCTTT
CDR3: CASFDRGASGTEAFF

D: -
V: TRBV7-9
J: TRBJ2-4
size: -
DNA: TGTGCCAGCAGCTTATGGATCGCTAGGGAGCGGGCCAAAAACATTCAGTACTTC
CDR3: CASSLWIARERAKNIQYF

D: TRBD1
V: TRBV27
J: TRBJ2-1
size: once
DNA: TGTGCCAGCAGTTGGGACAGGGATTCCTACAATGAGCAGTTCTTC
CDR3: CASSWDRDSYNEQFF

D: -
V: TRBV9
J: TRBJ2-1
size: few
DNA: TGTGCCAGCAGCGTAGGGATAGCGGCCCTAGGTTATGAGCAGTTCTTC
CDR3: CASSVGIAALGYEQFF

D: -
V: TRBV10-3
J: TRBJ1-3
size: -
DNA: TGTGCCATCAGTGAGGCAGGGGCCTCTGGAAACACCATATATTTT
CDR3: CAISEAGASGNTIYF

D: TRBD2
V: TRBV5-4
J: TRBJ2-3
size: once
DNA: TGTGCCAGCAGCCGGGGGGGAGCGGGGCGCCCGGATACGCAGTATTTT
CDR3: CASSRGGAGRPDTQYF

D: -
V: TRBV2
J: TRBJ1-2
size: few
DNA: TGTGCCAGCAAAGACCGGGACACTTACTATGGCTACACCTTC
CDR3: CASKDRDTYYGYTF

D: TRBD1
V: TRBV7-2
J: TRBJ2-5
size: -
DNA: TGTGCCAGCAGTCAAAGGACAGGGGCTGTTAAAGAGACCCAGTACTTC
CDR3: CASSQRTGAVKETQYF

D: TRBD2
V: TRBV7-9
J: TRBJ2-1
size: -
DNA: TGTGCCAGCAGCTCCGGGGCGGGGGGGACGAGCTCCTACAATGAGCAGTTCTTC
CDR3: CASSSGAGGTSSYNEQFF

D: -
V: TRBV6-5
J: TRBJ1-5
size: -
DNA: TGTGCCAGCAGTTCCCCGGGACACAATCAGCCCCAGCATTTT
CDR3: CASSSPGHNQPQHF

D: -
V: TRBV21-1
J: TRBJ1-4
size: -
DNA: TGTGCCAGCAGTTACTACTTGCGGGCGTGGGAAAAACTGTTTTTT
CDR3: CASSYYLRAWEKLFF

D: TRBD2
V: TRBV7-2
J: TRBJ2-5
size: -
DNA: TGTGCCAGCAGCGCGAGGACTAGCGGGACACGGGAGACCCAGTACTTC
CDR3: CASSARTSGTRETQYF

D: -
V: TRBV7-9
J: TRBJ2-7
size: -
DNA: TGTGCCAGCAGCTTAGGGCTTAGGCAGGGTGTTCGCGAGCAGTACTTC
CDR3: CASSLGLRQGVREQYF

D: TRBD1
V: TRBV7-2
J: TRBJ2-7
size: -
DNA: TGTGCCAGCAGACGTGGTGGGACAGGGGCATACGAGCAGTACTTC
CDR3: CASRRGGTGAYEQYF

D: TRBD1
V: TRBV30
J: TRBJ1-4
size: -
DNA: TGTGCCTGGAGTTCGACAGGGGTGAATGAAAAACTGTTTTTT
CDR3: CAWSSTGVNEKLFF

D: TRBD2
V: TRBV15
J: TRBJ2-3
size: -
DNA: TGTGCCACCAGCAGAGATCGAGCGGGAGGGGATACGCAGTATTTT
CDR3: CATSRDRAGGDTQYF

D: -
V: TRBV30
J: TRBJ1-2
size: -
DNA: TGTGCCGCCCTTACGTGGGCGCCTTCTCGGGGCTACACCTTC
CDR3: CAALTWAPSRGYTF

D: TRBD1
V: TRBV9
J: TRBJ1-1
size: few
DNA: TGTGCCAGCAGCTCCGGACAGGGTTCTGAAGCTTTCTTT
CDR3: CASSSGQGSEAFF

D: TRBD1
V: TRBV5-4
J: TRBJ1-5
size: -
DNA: TGTGCCCTTTTGGCGGGACAGGGGTCTCCCTGGAATCAGCCCCAGCATTTT
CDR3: CALLAGQGSPWNQPQHF

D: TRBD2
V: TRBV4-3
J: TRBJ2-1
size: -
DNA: TGCGCCAGCAGCCTGGCCGGGAGGGACAATGAGCAGTTCTTC
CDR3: CASSLAGRDNEQFF

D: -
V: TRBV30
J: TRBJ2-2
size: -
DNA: TGTGCCTCCCTCGGGGGGGACAGGGCGAACACCGGGGAGCTGTTTTTT
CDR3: CASLGGDRANTGELFF

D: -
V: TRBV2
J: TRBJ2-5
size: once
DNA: TGTGCCAGCAGTGAAAACATGCCGCACGAGACCCAGTACTTC
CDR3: CASSENMPHETQYF

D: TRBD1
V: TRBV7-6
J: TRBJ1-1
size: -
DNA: TGTGCCAGCAGCTTAAGAGGAGAGACAGGGGGCCCGAACACTGAAGCTTTCTTT
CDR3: CASSLRGETGGPNTEAFF

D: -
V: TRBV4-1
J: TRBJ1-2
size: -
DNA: TGCGCCAGCAGCCAGCCGACAGGAGCACGCACTGGCTACACCTTC
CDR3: CASSQPTGARTGYTF

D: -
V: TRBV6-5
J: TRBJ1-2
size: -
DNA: TGTGCCAGCAGTTACTCCCAGGGCTTTGGCTACACCTTC
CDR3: CASSYSQGFGYTF

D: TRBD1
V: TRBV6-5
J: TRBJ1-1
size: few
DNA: TGTGCCAGCAGTCCACAGGGGGGGAGGACTGAAGCTTTCTTT
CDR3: CASSPQGGRTEAFF

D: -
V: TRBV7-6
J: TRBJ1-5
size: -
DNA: TGTGCCAGCAGCTTAGGAAGAGCGCAGCCCCAGCATTTT
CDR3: CASSLGRAQPQHF

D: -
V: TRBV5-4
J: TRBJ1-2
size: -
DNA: TGTGCCAGCAGCTTGGAGCGCAGTAACGGCTACACCTTC
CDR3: CASSLERSNGYTF

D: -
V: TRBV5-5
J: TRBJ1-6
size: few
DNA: TGTGCCAGCAGCTTCGGGGGAGCTCCCCTCCACTTT
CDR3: CASSFGGAPLHF

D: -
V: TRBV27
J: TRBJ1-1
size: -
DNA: TGTGCCAGCGGCCATTTACAAACCGAAGCTTTCTTT
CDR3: CASGHLQTEAFF

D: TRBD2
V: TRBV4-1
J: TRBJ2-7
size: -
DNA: TGCGCCAGCAGCCGGGGACTAGCGGAGACCTACGAGCAGTACTTC
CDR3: CASSRGLAETYEQYF

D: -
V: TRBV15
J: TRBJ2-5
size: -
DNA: TGTGCCACCAGCAACCTCAGGGGTTTGGGAGAGACCCAGTACTTC
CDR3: CATSNLRGLGETQYF

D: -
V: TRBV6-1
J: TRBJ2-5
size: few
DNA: TGTGCCAGCAGTGAAGCAGCCCAGGGTCAGTACTTC
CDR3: CASSEAAQGQYF

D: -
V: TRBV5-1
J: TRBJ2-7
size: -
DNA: TGCGCCAGCAGCCCATATACAGGGAGCTCCTACGAGCAGTACTTC
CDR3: CASSPYTGSSYEQYF